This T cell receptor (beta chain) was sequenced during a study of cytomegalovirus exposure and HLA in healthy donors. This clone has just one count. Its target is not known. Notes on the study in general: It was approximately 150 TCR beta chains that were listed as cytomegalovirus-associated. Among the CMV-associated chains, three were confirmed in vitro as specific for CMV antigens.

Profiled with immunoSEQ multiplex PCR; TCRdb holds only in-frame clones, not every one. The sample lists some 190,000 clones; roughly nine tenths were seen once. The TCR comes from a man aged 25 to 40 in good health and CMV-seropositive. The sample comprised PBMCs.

CDR3 in amino acids: CSARAGGGNIQYF. The CDR3 region has the DNA TGCAGCGCTCGAGCGGGAGGGGGGAACATTCAGTACTTC. V gene TRBV29-1 combines with J gene TRBJ2-4; 10 nucleotides match TRBD2. The CDR3 is 13 amino acids. J lost 7 bases, V lost 7 bases, and 7 bases had no gene match. In germline, CDR1 is SQVTM, CDR2 ANQGSEA.